Shown below are 23 T cell receptor beta chains from a single sample sequenced in a study of cytomegalovirus exposure and HLA in healthy donors. Use of 60 Vbeta and 13 Jbeta primers characterized the PCR. Profiling relied on immunoSEQ multiplex PCR, and the TCRdb table lists in-frame clones only, not all of them. The sample has 160,000 or so clones, 84% seen once. The specimen sequenced was PBMCs. The receptors originated from a man in his thirties or forties in good health and CMV-seronegative.

This chain connects TRBV28 to TRBJ2-1, with TRBD1 matching 7 bases. V trimming: 9 bases; J trimming: 3 bases; junction bases outside the gene matches: 8. Germline V lookup: CDR1 MDHEN, CDR2 SYDVKM. The CDR3 extends over 14 amino acids. CDR3 amino acids: CASELGTDYNEQFF. In nucleotides, the CDR3 is TGTGCCAGTGAACTCGGGACAGACTACAATGAGCAGTTCTTC.

The V and J genes are TRBV13 and TRBJ2-2, with 8 bases identical to TRBD2. V shed 7 bases, J shed 4 bases, and the junction held 11 bases outside the gene matches. The CDR3 sequence is 16 residues long. Germline CDR1 PRHDT, CDR2 FYEKMQ (reference sequence). The CDR3 loop reads CASNPWGGGPTGELFF. CDR3 DNA sequence: TGTGCCAGCAACCCTTGGGGCGGGGGGCCCACCGGGGAGCTGTTTTTT. Filled out from reference TRBV13 and TRBJ2-2, the complete variable domain reads AAGVIQSPRHLIKEKRETATLKCYPIPRHDTVYWYQQGPGQDPQFLISFYEKMQSDKGSIPDRFSAQQFSDYHSELNMSSLELGDSALYFCASNPWGGGPTGELFFGEGSRLTVL.

The chain joins TRBV2 to TRBJ1-1; 7 nucleotides agree with TRBD1. Losses at the gene ends were 4 bases for V and 4 bases for J; bases not matched to a gene: 6. The CDR3 loop spans 14 amino acids. CDR1 and CDR2 from the germline V gene are SNHLY and FYNNEI. CDR3: CASSGAGGVTEAFF. The CDR3 DNA reads as TGTGCCAGCAGTGGGGCAGGGGGTGTCACTGAAGCTTTCTTT.

The chain recombines TRBV12-5 with TRBJ2-2; tentative D call: TRBD2 (5 bases). The CDR3 sequence is 14 residues long. Trimming took 6 bases from V and 3 from J, leaving 11 bases between them. The germline V gene has CDR1 LGHNT and CDR2 FRNRAP. CDR3 protein: CASGLLVDTGELFF. CDR3 nucleotide sequence: TGTGCTAGTGGCTTACTAGTAGACACCGGGGAGCTGTTTTTT.

This chain joins TRBV5-1 and TRBJ2-1; maybe TRBD2 (6 bases). Germline V gene sequence: CDR1 SGHRS, CDR2 YFSETQ. The length of the CDR3 is 15 residues. With 4 bases removed from V and 2 bases from J, the gap between germline ends came to 13 bases. CDR3 nucleotides: TGCGCCAGCAGCCCGCCCTCGGGGGCCTACAATGAGCAGTTCTTC. Translating gives CASSPPSGAYNEQFF.

The rearrangement uses TRBV5-6 and TRBJ1-4; perhaps TRBD1 as D (6 bases). The CDR3 loop spans 16 amino acids. Germline CDR1 is SGHDT and CDR2 is YYEEEE. V lost 3 bases, J lost 0 bases, and 12 bases lay in between. CDR3 amino acids: CASSSGQKTTNEKLFF. The CDR3 coding sequence is TGTGCCAGCAGCTCCGGACAGAAGACAACTAATGAAAAACTGTTTTTT.

J is TRBJ2-3 and V is TRBV14; no clear D gene. Trimming stripped 1 base from V and 3 bases from J, with 14 bases between. The CDR3 covers 16 residues. CDR1 and CDR2 from the germline V gene are SGHDN and FVKESK. The CDR3 nucleotides read TGTGCCAGCAGCCAAGTTGTGTCCGTGAGAACAGATACGCAGTATTTT. Residues: CASSQVVSVRTDTQYF.

This clone occurred a few times. V usage is TRBV6-1 and J usage is TRBJ2-4; 10 bases fit TRBD2. V trimming: 0 bases; J trimming: 0 bases; junction bases outside the gene matches: 5. Germline loops: CDR1 MNHNS, CDR2 SASEGT. The CDR3 totals 18 residues. The CDR3 spells CASSEAPGLAVAKNIQYF. The CDR3 DNA reads as TGTGCCAGCAGTGAAGCCCCAGGACTAGCGGTAGCCAAAAACATTCAGTACTTC.

The chain carries TRBV5-6 and TRBJ1-2; D gene ambiguous. CDR1 is SGHDT and CDR2 is YYEEEE in the germline V gene. V lost 3 bases to trimming and J lost 3 bases, with 12 bases between them. The CDR3 is made up of 14 amino acids. In DNA form, the CDR3 reads TGTGCCAGCAGCTCAAAGAATCGGGACTATGGCTACACCTTC. This codes for CASSSKNRDYGYTF.

This chain links TRBV7-6 with TRBJ2-7, with D possibly being TRBD2 (5 bases). V gave up 6 bases and J gave up 1 base, with 16 bases separating them. CDR1 is SGHVS, CDR2 FNYEAQ, per germline. This CDR3 has 15 residues. The DNA for the CDR3 is TGTGCCAGCAGTCTAGCTCTAGGTCTTTCCTACGAGCAGTACTTC. It translates to CASSLALGLSYEQYF.

This rearrangement joins TRBV7-2 to TRBJ1-5; 9 bases align to TRBD1. Germline V gene lookup returns CDR1 SGHTA and CDR2 FQGNSA. V shed 5 bases, J shed 4 bases, and the junction held 6 bases outside the gene matches. CDR3 length: 15 residues. The CDR3 coding sequence is TGTGCCAGCAGCGGGCGGGACAGGGTTAATCAGCCCCAGCATTTT. Translating it yields CASSGRDRVNQPQHF.

The rearrangement joins TRBV5-6 to TRBJ2-1, with 10 bases identical to TRBD2. Germline assignment: CDR1 SGHDT and CDR2 YYEEEE. This CDR3 is 18 amino acids long. V lost 4 bases to trimming and J lost 0 bases; unmatched junction nucleotides: 10. CDR3 DNA sequence: TGTGCCAGCAGCGGCGCAAGCGGGGGGGTTAGCTCCTACAATGAGCAGTTCTTC. Translating it yields CASSGASGGVSSYNEQFF. Full variable domain (missing parts from reference TRBV5-6 and TRBJ2-1): DAGVTQSPTHLIKTRGQQVTLRCSPKSGHDTVSWYQQALGQGPQFIFQYYEEEERQRGNFPDRFSGHQFPNYSSELNVNALLLGDSALYLCASSGASGGVSSYNEQFFGPGTRLTVL.

The V gene is TRBV6-1, the J gene TRBJ2-2; 8 positions match TRBD2. The CDR3 totals 14 residues. V lost 6 bases, J lost 3 bases, and 3 bases stayed unmatched. Germline-derived CDR1 and CDR2 are MNHNS and SASEGT. CDR3 protein: CASSGGADTGELFF. The CDR3, as DNA: TGTGCCAGCAGCGGGGGGGCCGACACCGGGGAGCTGTTTTTT.

The genes are TRBV5-1 and TRBJ1-1; a possible D gene is TRBD1 (5 bases). The CDR3 extends over 15 amino acids. V was shortened by 0 bases and J by 3 bases, with 12 bases between the two germline ends. Germline CDR1 SGHRS, CDR2 YFSETQ. CDR3 loop: CASSLAGGLDTEAFF. CDR3 nucleotides: TGCGCCAGCAGCTTGGCTGGGGGGTTGGACACTGAAGCTTTCTTT.

In its sample, this clone was seen once. V is TRBV4-2 and J is TRBJ2-5, with D tentatively TRBD1 (6 bases). The J call may not be correct, given that the DNA end is closer to TRBJ2-7. Germline lookup yields CDR1 LGHNA and CDR2 YNFKEQ. The CDR3 runs 18 residues. The CDR3 DNA reads as TGTGCCAGCAGCCAAGATCTTCGCGGACAGTTTCAAGGATACGAGCAGTACTTC. This translates into CASSQDLRGQFQGYEQYF.

J is TRBJ2-3 and V is TRBV4-1; TRBD1 matches at 9 bases. In germline, CDR1 is MGHRA, CDR2 YSYEKL. The CDR3 length is 15 residues. Trimming cost V 4 bases and J 5 bases; bases outside gene matches: 7. The CDR3 region is CASSPDRGEGDTQYF. The CDR3 DNA is TGCGCCAGCAGCCCGGACAGGGGTGAGGGAGATACGCAGTATTTT.

The chain uses TRBV11-2 and TRBJ2-3; 10 positions agree with TRBD2. This CDR3 region has 16 residues. The germline V gene has CDR1 SGHAT and CDR2 FQNNGV. J was trimmed by 5 bases and V by 0 bases; bases with no gene match: 5. This CDR3 is CASSLDKREGLDTQYF. CDR3 in DNA: TGTGCCAGCAGCTTAGATAAGCGGGAGGGATTAGATACGCAGTATTTT.

This chain links TRBV2 with TRBJ1-4, with a weak D call TRBD1 (6 bases). Looked up from germline, CDR1 is SNHLY and CDR2 is FYNNEI. Trimming shortened V by 6 bases and J by 8 bases, and 13 bases separated the two germline ends. The CDR3 runs to 13 residues. CDR3: CASRGTRDEKLFF. DNA for the CDR3: TGTGCCAGCAGGGGGACAAGAGACGAAAAACTGTTTTTT.

V usage is TRBV6-1 and J usage is TRBJ2-7; TRBD2 is a possible D gene (6 bases). Trimming removed 4 bases from V and 11 bases from J, with 12 bases in between. The CDR3 length is 11 residues. Germline V gene data show CDR1 as MNHNS and CDR2 as SASEGT. CDR3 coding DNA: TGTGCCAGCAGTGTTTCCGGGGAGGAGTACTTC. It is translated as CASSVSGEEYF.

The chain recombines TRBV7-6 with TRBJ2-7, with 14 nucleotides matching TRBD2. Germline V gene data show CDR1 as SGHVS and CDR2 as FNYEAQ. CDR3 size: 19 residues. V shed 1 base, J shed 1 base, and the junction held 9 bases outside the gene matches. As DNA, the CDR3 is TGTGCCAGCAGCTTAGTGGCGGGACTAGCGGGAGAGGGGTCCTACGAGCAGTACTTC. Translating gives CASSLVAGLAGEGSYEQYF.

In its sample, this clone was seen a few times. This chain joins TRBV15 and TRBJ1-1; D remains ambiguous. CDR1 LNHNV and CDR2 YYDKDF come from the germline V gene (reference sequence). The CDR3 runs 13 residues. V lost 0 bases and J lost 10, with 12 bases in between. The CDR3 loop is CATSRDFLTGAFF. In DNA form, the CDR3 reads TGTGCCACCAGCAGAGATTTCTTAACGGGAGCTTTCTTT.

This sequence joins TRBV9 and TRBJ2-3; 15 positions match TRBD2. The CDR3 spans 19 residues. The junction had 9 bases not matched to a gene; V was cut back by 3 bases and J by 1 base. Germline lookup yields CDR1 SGDLS and CDR2 YYNGEE. CDR3 sequence reads: CASSATGTSGRKGTDTQYF. The CDR3 DNA is TGTGCCAGCAGCGCCACTGGGACTAGCGGGAGGAAAGGCACAGATACGCAGTATTTT.

In regard to this clone: No conserved phenylalanine or tryptophan is present at the end of the CDR3, so a read error is the likely explanation. The chain carries TRBV9 and TRBJ2-7; D may be TRBD2 (5 bases). The V end lost 0 bases, the J end lost 2 bases, and 9 bases lay between the germline ends. CDR1 and CDR2 from the germline V gene are SGDLS and YYNGEE. The CDR3 is made up of 14 amino acids. The CDR3 protein is CASSVGGSTYEQYL. CDR3 nucleotide sequence: TGTGCCAGCAGCGTAGGAGGGAGCACCTACGAGCAGTACCTC.